These T cell receptor beta chains were read from a single sample in a study of cytomegalovirus exposure and HLA in healthy donors. Assay used: immunoSEQ multiplex PCR; TCRdb lists only in-frame clones, some missing. The sample consists of about 160,000 clones, around 79% of them appearing once. Sequencing was carried out using PBMCs. These receptor sequences come from a woman in her 40s in good health and CMV-seronegative. The CDR3 runs from the conserved cysteine through the conserved F or W. The D gene is left open where the match is weak. Some rows mark clone size as missing; the rest say once, few, many or name a class of expanded clone.

CASSSEGLRWSEAFF TGTGCCAGCAGTTCCGAGGGACTGAGGTGGTCTGAAGCTTTCTTT TRBV6-5 NA NA TRBJ1-1
CSVKTGVWCGYTF TGCAGCGTAAAAACAGGGGTTTGGTGTGGCTACACCTTC TRBV29-1 TRBD1 NA TRBJ1-2
CASSLSQAGGGYTF TGTGCCAGCAGTTTATCCCAGGCAGGGGGCGGCTACACCTTC TRBV28 TRBD1 NA TRBJ1-2
CASSLSGILTPFGRDGYTF TGTGCCAGCAGCTTAAGCGGAATACTAACCCCTTTCGGACGTGATGGCTACACCTTC TRBV11-2 NA NA TRBJ1-2
CASSFSVTGGGPSEKLFF TGTGCCAGCAGTTTTTCGGTGACAGGGGGTGGCCCTAGTGAAAAACTGTTTTTT TRBV27 TRBD1 NA TRBJ1-4
CASSVDRGTEAFF TGTGCCAGCAGCGTGGACAGGGGCACTGAAGCTTTCTTT TRBV6-4 TRBD1 medium-sized TRBJ1-1
CASSMTSGGQETQYF TGCGCCAGCAGTATGACTAGCGGGGGACAAGAGACCCAGTACTTC TRBV10-2 TRBD2 NA TRBJ2-5
CASSRKLGDRDYGYTF TGTGCCAGCAGTCGTAAGTTGGGGGACAGGGATTATGGCTACACCTTC TRBV9 TRBD1 once TRBJ1-2
CASSQDIDRRSGNTIYF TGCGCCAGCAGCCAAGATATTGACAGACGCTCTGGAAACACCATATATTTT TRBV4-1 NA NA TRBJ1-3
CASSLQGSNNEQFF TGTGCCAGCTCTCTTCAGGGATCCAATAATGAGCAGTTCTTC TRBV18 NA few TRBJ2-1
CASSTPREVLGNTIYF TGTGCCAGCAGTACCCCCCGGGAAGTTCTCGGAAACACCATATATTTT TRBV28 NA NA TRBJ1-3
CASNLQGASGYTF TGTGCCAGCAACCTACAGGGGGCGAGTGGCTACACCTTC TRBV5-5 TRBD1 NA TRBJ1-2
CASSQQGGDTEAFF TGTGCCAGTAGTCAACAAGGGGGGGACACTGAAGCTTTCTTT TRBV19 NA NA TRBJ1-1
CASSLPSSSYNEQFF TGTGCCAGCAGTTTACCGTCGAGCTCCTACAATGAGCAGTTCTTC TRBV28 NA NA TRBJ2-1
CASSPSIAGFHEQYF TGTGCCAGCAGTCCATCAATAGCGGGGTTCCACGAGCAGTACTTC TRBV28 TRBD2 NA TRBJ2-7
CASSELGQGDYEQYF TGTGCCAGCAGTGAATTGGGGCAGGGGGATTACGAGCAGTACTTC TRBV25-1 TRBD1 few TRBJ2-7
CASSSTGGYEQYF TGTGCCAGCAGCTCGACAGGGGGCTACGAGCAGTACTTC TRBV7-9 TRBD1 NA TRBJ2-7
CASSPGQGNIESYNEQFF TGTGCCAGTAGTCCAGGACAGGGCAATATTGAGTCCTACAATGAGCAGTTCTTC TRBV19 TRBD1 NA TRBJ2-1
CASSFLGQGASFETQYF TGTGCCAGTAGTTTTCTGGGACAGGGGGCGTCCTTCGAGACCCAGTACTTC TRBV19 TRBD1 NA TRBJ2-5
CASTMHPTSTDTQYF TGTGCCAGCACCATGCACCCCACTAGCACAGATACGCAGTATTTT TRBV7-6 NA NA TRBJ2-3
CASRLTATTNYGYTF TGCGCCAGTCGACTAACAGCCACGACTAACTATGGCTACACCTTC TRBV4-1 NA NA TRBJ1-2
CASRDFGAPGDTGELFF TGTGCCAGCAGGGATTTTGGGGCCCCAGGGGACACCGGGGAGCTGTTTTTT TRBV11-2 NA few TRBJ2-2